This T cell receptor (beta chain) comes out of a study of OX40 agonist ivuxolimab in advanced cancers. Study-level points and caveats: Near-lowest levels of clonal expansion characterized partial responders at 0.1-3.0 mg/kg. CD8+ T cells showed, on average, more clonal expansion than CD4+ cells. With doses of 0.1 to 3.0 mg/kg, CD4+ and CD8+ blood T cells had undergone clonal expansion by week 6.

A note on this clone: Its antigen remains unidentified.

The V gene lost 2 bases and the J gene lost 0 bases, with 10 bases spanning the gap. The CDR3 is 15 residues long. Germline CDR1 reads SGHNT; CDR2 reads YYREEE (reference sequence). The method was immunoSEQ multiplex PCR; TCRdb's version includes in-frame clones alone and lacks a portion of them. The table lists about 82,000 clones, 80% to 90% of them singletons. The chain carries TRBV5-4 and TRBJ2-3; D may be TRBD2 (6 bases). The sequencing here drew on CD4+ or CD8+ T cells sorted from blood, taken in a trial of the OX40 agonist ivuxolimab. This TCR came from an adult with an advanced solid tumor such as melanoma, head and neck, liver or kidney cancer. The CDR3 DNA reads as TGTGCCAGCAGCTTTGGGAGGACTAGCACAGATACGCAGTATTTT. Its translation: CASSFGRTSTDTQYF. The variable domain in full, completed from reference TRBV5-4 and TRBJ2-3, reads ETGVTQSPTHLIKTRGQQVTLRCSSQSGHNTVSWYQQALGQGPQFIFQYYREEENGRGNFPPRFSGLQFPNYSSELNVNALELDDSALYLCASSFGRTSTDTQYFGPGTRLTVL.